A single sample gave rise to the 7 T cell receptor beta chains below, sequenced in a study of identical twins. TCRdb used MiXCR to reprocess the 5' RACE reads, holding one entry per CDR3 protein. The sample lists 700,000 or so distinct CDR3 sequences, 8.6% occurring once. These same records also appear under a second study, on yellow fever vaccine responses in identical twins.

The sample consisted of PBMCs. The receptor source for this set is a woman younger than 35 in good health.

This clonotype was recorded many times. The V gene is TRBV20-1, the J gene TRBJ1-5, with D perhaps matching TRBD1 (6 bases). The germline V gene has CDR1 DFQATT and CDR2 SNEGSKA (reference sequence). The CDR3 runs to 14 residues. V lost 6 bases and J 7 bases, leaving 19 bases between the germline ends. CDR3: CSALRGGREQPQHF. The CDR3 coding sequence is TGCAGTGCGCTCCGGGGGGGGCGTGAACAGCCCCAGCATTTT.

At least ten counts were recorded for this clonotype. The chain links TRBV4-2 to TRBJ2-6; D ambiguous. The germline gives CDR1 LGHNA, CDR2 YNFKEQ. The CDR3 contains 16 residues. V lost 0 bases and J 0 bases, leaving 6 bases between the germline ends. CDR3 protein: CASSQDESSGANVLTF. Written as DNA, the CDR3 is TGTGCCAGCAGCCAAGACGAGAGCTCTGGGGCCAACGTCCTGACTTTC.

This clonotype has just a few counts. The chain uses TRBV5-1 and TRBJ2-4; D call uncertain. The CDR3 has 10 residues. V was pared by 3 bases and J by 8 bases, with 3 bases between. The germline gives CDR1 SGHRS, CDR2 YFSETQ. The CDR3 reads CASSWDIQYF. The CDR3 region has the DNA TGCGCCAGCAGCTGGGACATTCAGTACTTC.

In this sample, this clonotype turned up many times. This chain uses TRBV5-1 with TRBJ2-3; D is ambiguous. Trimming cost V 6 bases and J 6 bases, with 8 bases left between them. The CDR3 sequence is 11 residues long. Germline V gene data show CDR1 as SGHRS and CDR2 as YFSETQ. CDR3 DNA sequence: TGCGCCAGCAAGCTGGGGGATACGCAGTATTTT. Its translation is CASKLGDTQYF.

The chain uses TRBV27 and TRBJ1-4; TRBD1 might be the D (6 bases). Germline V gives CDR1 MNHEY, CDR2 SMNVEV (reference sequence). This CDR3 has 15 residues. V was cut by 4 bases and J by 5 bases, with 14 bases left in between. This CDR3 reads CASSSSTGTNEKLFF. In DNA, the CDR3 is TGTGCCAGCAGTTCGTCAACTGGGACAAATGAAAAACTGTTTTTT.

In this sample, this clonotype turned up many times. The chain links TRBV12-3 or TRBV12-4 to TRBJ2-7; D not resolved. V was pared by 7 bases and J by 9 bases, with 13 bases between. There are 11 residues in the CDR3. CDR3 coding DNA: TGTGCCAGCACCACAAACCGCGTGCAGTACTTC. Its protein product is CASTTNRVQYF.

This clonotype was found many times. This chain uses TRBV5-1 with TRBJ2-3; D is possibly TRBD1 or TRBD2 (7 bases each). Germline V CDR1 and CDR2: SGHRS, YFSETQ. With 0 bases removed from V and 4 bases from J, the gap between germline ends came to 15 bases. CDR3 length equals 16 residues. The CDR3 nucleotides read TGCGCCAGCAGCTTGGATGGACTAGGGGGCGCAGATACGCAGTATTTT. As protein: CASSLDGLGGADTQYF.